The clone carrying this TCR beta chain was seen just once. Original analysis: Amplifying reference gene primers gave estimates of nucleated cell counts. Profiling relied on immunoSEQ multiplex PCR, and the TCRdb table lists in-frame clones only, not all of them. The D gene and trimming were derived from the DNA, and the V and J assignments and clone size from that table. Of 120,000 or so clones in the sample, around 81% are singletons; the top ten hold 3.8%. The CDR3 has 15 amino acids. Trimming pared 5 bases from V and 2 bases from J, leaving 13 bases between. The germline gives CDR1 MNHEY, CDR2 SMNVEV (reference sequence). These data are taken from a study of blood T cell repertoires in COVID-19. Study as a whole: Researchers got acute and convalescent COVID-19 samples from the United States, Italy and Spain. T cells, B-cell-depleted T cells, or PBMCs supplied cDNA or gDNA.

The chain employs TRBV27 and TRBJ1-5, with a weak D call TRBD1 (5 bases). The sample comprised peripheral blood. The source of this sequence is a woman aged 50 to 60 with acute or convalescent COVID-19. The CDR3 DNA sequence: TGTGCCAGCAGTAACAACGGGGGTGGCAATCAGCCCCAGCATTTT. The encoded protein is CASSNNGGGNQPQHF.